This TCR beta chain comes out of a study of blood T cell repertoires in COVID-19. Study-wide context: Collection of acute and convalescent COVID-19 samples took place in the United States, Italy and Spain.

In the source study's methods: Reference gene primer amplification in the assay estimated nucleated cell counts. The repertoire was sequenced with immunoSEQ multiplex PCR; TCRdb's copy has only in-frame clones and lacks some. That table gives V, J and clone size, and the DNA gave D and trimming. The sample comprises about 190,000 clones, 80% to 90% of which are singletons, and approximately 15% rests with the top ten. The germline CDR1 and CDR2 sequences are MGHDK and SYGVNS. CDR3 size: 16 residues. Trimming cost V 1 base and J 5 bases, with 12 bases left between them. This clone was detected once. This receptor was taken from a man in his thirties or forties with active or convalescent COVID-19. Material: peripheral blood. The chain has TRBV25-1 and TRBJ1-6; D uncertain. The CDR3 region is CASSELRGGDNSPLHF. The CDR3 DNA sequence: TGTGCCAGCAGTGAATTGCGGGGAGGCGATAATTCACCCCTCCACTTT.